The subject of this entry is one T cell receptor beta chain. This CDR3 region has 14 residues. In germline, CDR1 is LGHNA, CDR2 YSLEER. This sample is part of a study of CD8+ T cells in alopecia areata. Extracted RNA was reverse transcribed into cDNA, the sequencing template. Assay: immunoSEQ multiplex PCR; the TCRdb copy retains only in-frame clones and omits some. The repertoire holds around 100,000 clones, around 38% seen once, with approximately 1.5% in the top ten. Sequencing was done on a sample of CD4+ T cells sorted from blood. The origin of this receptor is a human donor with alopecia areata. The chain uses TRBV4-3 and TRBJ2-6; D perhaps matches TRBD2 (5 bases). CDR3: CEFSDRGGANVLTF. The DNA of the CDR3 is TGCGAGTTTTCGGACCGGGGTGGGGCCAACGTCCTGACTTTC.